Presented here are 25 T cell receptor beta chains from one specimen sequenced in a study of blood T cell repertoires in COVID-19. Clones were sequenced by immunoSEQ multiplex PCR, and TCRdb holds only the in-frame ones, with some missing. The profile covers fewer than 200,000 clones, with roughly 80% appearing a single time and around 10% taken by the ten largest. Sequencing was carried out using peripheral blood. Source of these receptors: a woman aged 80 or over with COVID-19, enrolled during active disease.

As regards this clone: The DNA is left out, because the CDR3 cannot be placed on it with certainty; the CDR3 is given as TCRdb lists it. The rearrangement links TRBV28 to TRBJ1-1; the table's D call, TRBD1, was not checked against the DNA. The germline V gene has CDR1 MDHEN and CDR2 SYDVKM. 13 amino acids form the CDR3, both terminal residues included. Here the CDR3 reads CASSSGQGSEAFF.

For this clone: The junction departs from the called germline gene at one end, perhaps through a read error. The chain uses TRBV7-6 and TRBJ2-1; D gene unclear. Looked up from germline, CDR1 is SGHVS and CDR2 is FNYEAQ. There are 16 residues in the CDR3. The CDR3 reads CASSLWRGITYNEQFF. CDR3 DNA sequence: TGTGCCAGTAGCTTATGGCGAGGAATAACCTACAATGAGCAGTTCTTC. The full variable domain, rest sourced from reference TRBV7-6 and TRBJ2-1, is GAGVSQSPRYKVTKRGQDVALRCDPISGHVSLYWYRQALGQGPEFLTYFNYEAQQDKSGLPNDRFSAERPEGSISTLTIQRTEQRDSAMYRCASSLWRGITYNEQFFGPGTRLTVL.

The CDR3, as DNA: TGTGCCAGCAGCATTCAGGGTAAATCGACTGAAGCTTTCTTT. Protein product: CASSIQGKSTEAFF. The rearrangement joins TRBV7-9 to TRBJ1-1, with D perhaps TRBD1 (5 bases). Per germline, CDR1 SEHNR and CDR2 FQNEAQ (reference sequence). CDR3 length equals 14 residues. The V end lost 5 bases, the J end lost 5 bases, and 15 bases lay between the germline ends.

J is TRBJ2-5 and V is TRBV4-2; 8 bases fit TRBD2. The V and J ends lost 6 bases and 5 bases, in that order; junction bases with no gene match: 8. CDR3 size: 14 residues. CDR1 and CDR2 (germline): LGHNA, YNFKEQ. DNA for the CDR3: TGTGCCAGCAGTCCGGGGGGGCAGGGGGAGACCCAGTACTTC. It yields the protein CASSPGGQGETQYF.

The chain uses TRBV7-2 and TRBJ2-1; D gene unclear. The CDR3 extends over 14 amino acids. Trimming took off 4 bases at V and 0 bases at J, with 7 bases between the two ends. Germline V gene data show CDR1 as SGHTA and CDR2 as FQGNSA. CDR3 protein: CASSSSSSYNEQFF. Written as DNA, the CDR3 is TGTGCCAGCAGCTCGTCTAGCTCCTACAATGAGCAGTTCTTC.

This clone was recorded at least ten times. The chain employs TRBV11-3 and TRBJ2-1; 7 bases match TRBD1. The trim removed 5 bases at V and 6 bases at J, leaving 7 bases unmatched. This CDR3 comprises 14 residues. Germline CDR1 reads SGHNT; CDR2 reads YENEEA. The CDR3 sequence is CASSKETGSNEQFF. The CDR3 DNA reads TGTGCCAGCAGCAAGGAGACAGGGTCCAATGAGCAGTTCTTC.

As to this clone: The conserved phenylalanine or tryptophan is not found at the CDR3 terminus, so this likely reflects a read error. The J gene is TRBJ1-2, the V gene TRBV27, with D possibly being TRBD1 (5 bases). Trimming removed 5 bases from V and 0 bases from J, with 10 bases in between. CDR3 length: 14 residues. CDR1 is MNHEY, CDR2 SMNVEV, per germline (reference sequence). The CDR3 DNA reads TGTGCCAGCAGTCGTTTAGGGGCTAACTATGGCTACACCCTC. It is translated as CASSRLGANYGYTL.

The J gene is TRBJ2-5, the V gene TRBV7-9; TRBD1 matches 7 bases. The germline V gene encodes CDR1 SEHNR and CDR2 FQNEAQ (reference sequence). The CDR3 runs to 13 residues. The V and J ends lost 5 bases and 3 bases, in that order; junction bases with no gene match: 3. DNA for the CDR3: TGTGCCAGCAGCCGTGGGACAGAAGAGACCCAGTACTTC. Protein product: CASSRGTEETQYF. The complete variable domain, with remaining parts taken from reference TRBV7-9 and TRBJ2-5, reads DTGVSQNPRHKITKRGQNVTFRCDPISEHNRLYWYRQTLGQGPEFLTYFQNEAQLEKSRLLSDRFSAERPKGSFSTLEIQRTEQGDSAMYLCASSRGTEETQYFGPGTRLLVL.

This rearrangement joins TRBV29-1 to TRBJ2-2; D uncertain. Germline CDR1 is SQVTM and CDR2 is ANQGSEA. The CDR3 consists of 14 residues. Trimming left V 5 bases short and J 1 base short, with 11 bases between. The DNA for the CDR3 is TGCAGCGTTATGGGCAACCTGAACACCGGGGAGCTGTTTTTT. Translation gives CSVMGNLNTGELFF.

The chain joins TRBV5-1 to TRBJ2-5, with D possibly being TRBD2 (7 bases). Trimming stripped 3 bases from V and 2 bases from J, with 17 bases between. Germline CDR1 and CDR2: SGHRS and YFSETQ. The length of the CDR3 is 16 residues. CDR3 loop: CASSSGAASGQETQYF. In DNA form, the CDR3 reads TGCGCCAGCAGCTCGGGGGCCGCTAGCGGACAAGAGACCCAGTACTTC.

The genes are TRBV7-8 and TRBJ2-2; TRBD1 matches 7 bases. The germline V gene encodes CDR1 SGHVS and CDR2 FQNEAQ. The junction had 9 bases not matched to a gene; V was cut back by 7 bases and J by 4 bases. This CDR3 contains 15 residues. CDR3 loop: CASTLQGLSTGELFF. Here the CDR3 DNA reads TGTGCCAGCACCCTACAGGGGTTAAGCACCGGGGAGCTGTTTTTT.

The chain carries TRBV7-2 and TRBJ2-3; 8 bases are shared with TRBD1. Unmatched junction bases numbered 5, after V lost 6 bases and J lost 0 bases. Germline loops: CDR1 SGHTA, CDR2 FQGNSA. CDR3 size: 15 residues. The CDR3 loop reads CASRPRGPSTDTQYF. The CDR3 nucleotides read TGTGCCAGCAGGCCCAGGGGGCCTAGCACAGATACGCAGTATTTT.

A few counts support this clone. The genes are TRBV19 and TRBJ2-2, with 9 bases lining up with TRBD1. Germline V gives CDR1 LNHDA, CDR2 SQIVND (reference sequence). V lost 7 bases to trimming and J lost 4 bases; unmatched junction nucleotides: 4. The CDR3 length is 14 residues. The CDR3 here is CASTVTGGTGELFF. DNA for the CDR3: TGTGCCAGTACCGTGACAGGGGGCACCGGGGAGCTGTTTTTT.

The chain uses TRBV9 and TRBJ2-7; 8 nucleotides match TRBD2. This CDR3 is 14 amino acids long. Germline lookup yields CDR1 SGDLS and CDR2 YYNGEE. With 3 bases clipped from V and 2 bases from J, the junction kept 4 bases outside the gene matches. CDR3 loop: CASSAGGDAYEQYF. CDR3 sequence (DNA): TGTGCCAGCAGCGCCGGGGGGGACGCCTACGAGCAGTACTTC.

The V and J genes are TRBV5-4 and TRBJ2-7; 10 nucleotides agree with TRBD1. CDR1 SGHNT and CDR2 YYREEE come from the germline V gene (reference sequence). The ends lost 4 bases at V and 3 bases at J; junction bases unmatched: 4. CDR3 size: 14 residues. This CDR3 is CASSTGQGIYEQYF. The CDR3, as DNA: TGTGCCAGCAGCACGGGACAGGGGATCTACGAGCAGTACTTC.

The chain carries TRBV13 and TRBJ2-1, with TRBD2 matching over 15 bases. V lost 2 bases to trimming and J lost 0 bases; unmatched junction nucleotides: 11. Germline V CDR1 and CDR2: PRHDT, FYEKMQ (reference sequence). The CDR3 extends over 21 amino acids. This chain's CDR3 is CASSLMYPGLAGGSSYNEQFF. Written as DNA, the CDR3 is TGTGCCAGCAGCTTAATGTACCCGGGACTAGCGGGAGGATCCTCCTACAATGAGCAGTTCTTC.

The rearrangement joins TRBV5-1 to TRBJ2-5; a possible D gene is TRBD2 (6 bases). CDR3 length equals 15 residues. Looked up from germline, CDR1 is SGHRS and CDR2 is YFSETQ. V was shortened by 0 bases and J by 3 bases, with 12 bases between the two germline ends. The CDR3 loop is CASSLAGLAKETQYF. The CDR3 DNA sequence: TGCGCCAGCAGCTTGGCAGGTCTAGCGAAAGAGACCCAGTACTTC.

Written as DNA, the CDR3 is TGTGCCAGCAGCTTACTGGGCATGAACACTGAAGCTTTCTTT. This translates into CASSLLGMNTEAFF. The chain has TRBV7-3 and TRBJ1-1; unclear D gene. In germline, CDR1 is SGHTA, CDR2 FQGTGA. The CDR3 spans 14 residues. Trimming shortened V by 2 bases and J by 0 bases, and 7 bases separated the two germline ends.

This chain joins TRBV6-2 or TRBV6-3 and TRBJ2-3, with 8 bases lining up with TRBD2. CDR1 is MNHEY and CDR2 is SVGEGT in the germline V gene. The V and J ends lost 2 bases and 2 bases, in that order; junction bases with no gene match: 9. The CDR3 runs to 17 residues. The CDR3 is CASSYPLTSGLTDTQYF. The DNA of the CDR3 is TGTGCCAGCAGTTACCCCCTTACTAGCGGCCTCACAGATACGCAGTATTTT.

This sequence joins TRBV27 and TRBJ1-2, with D perhaps TRBD1 (5 bases). Trimming shortened V by 6 bases and J by 6 bases, and 14 bases separated the two germline ends. Germline-derived CDR1 and CDR2 are MNHEY and SMNVEV (reference sequence). The CDR3 contains 13 residues. The CDR3 bases are TGTGCCAGCAGATACTGGGGGGGAGATGGCTACACCTTC. It translates to CASRYWGGDGYTF.

The chain employs TRBV7-6 and TRBJ2-1; 11 bases are shared with TRBD2. This CDR3 has 19 residues. J was trimmed by 2 bases and V by 1 base; bases with no gene match: 10. CDR1 and CDR2 from the germline V gene are SGHVS and FNYEAQ. Here the CDR3 DNA reads TGTGCCAGCAGCTTAGATCCGTGGCTAGCGGGAGGCGCCTACAATGAGCAGTTCTTC. Protein product: CASSLDPWLAGGAYNEQFF.

This chain joins TRBV10-3 and TRBJ1-3; D is undetermined. Looked up from germline, CDR1 is ENHRY and CDR2 is SYGVKD. V was pared by 5 bases and J by 0 bases, with 8 bases between. This CDR3 comprises 14 residues. CDR3 sequence reads: CAISRLSSGNTIYF. CDR3 coding DNA: TGTGCCATCAGTCGACTAAGCTCTGGAAACACCATATATTTT.

The chain uses TRBV19 and TRBJ2-1, with TRBD1 matching over 10 bases. The CDR3 is made up of 15 amino acids. The J segment lost 9 bases and the V segment lost 2 bases, leaving 7 bases of the junction unmatched. Germline CDR1 and CDR2: LNHDA and SQIVND (reference sequence). The chain's CDR3 is CASSIPRTGGGEQFF. CDR3 coding DNA: TGTGCCAGTAGTATACCCCGGACAGGGGGTGGTGAGCAGTTCTTC.

The chain carries TRBV4-2 and TRBJ1-4, with TRBD1 as a possible D gene (5 bases). The CDR3 extends over 15 amino acids. V lost 3 bases, J lost 8 bases, and 16 bases lay in between. Germline loops: CDR1 LGHNA, CDR2 YNFKEQ. CDR3 in amino acids: CASSQGGRVGEKLFF. CDR3 DNA: TGTGCCAGCAGCCAGGGAGGCAGGGTAGGCGAAAAACTGTTTTTT.

CDR3 region: CASKLRGVPQETQYF. CDR3 nucleotide sequence: TGTGCCAGCAAATTACGGGGGGTTCCGCAAGAGACCCAGTACTTC. V is TRBV27 and J is TRBJ2-5; TRBD2 matches at 7 bases. Germline trimming cut 7 bases from V and 2 bases from J; bases unmatched to any gene: 10. This CDR3 contains 15 residues. Germline assignment: CDR1 MNHEY and CDR2 SMNVEV (reference sequence).